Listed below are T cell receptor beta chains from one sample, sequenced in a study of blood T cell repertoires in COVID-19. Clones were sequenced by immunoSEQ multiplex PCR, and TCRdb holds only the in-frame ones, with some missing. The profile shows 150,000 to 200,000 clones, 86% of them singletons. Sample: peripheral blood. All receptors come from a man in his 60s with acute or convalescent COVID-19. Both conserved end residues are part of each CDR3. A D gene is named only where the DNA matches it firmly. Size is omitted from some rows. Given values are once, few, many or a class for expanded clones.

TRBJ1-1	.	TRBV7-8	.	CASRKQLKNTEAFF	TGTGCCAGCAGGAAACAGCTCAAGAACACTGAAGCTTTCTTT
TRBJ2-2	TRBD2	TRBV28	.	CASSIGTSGTGELFF	TGTGCCAGCAGCATAGGGACTAGCGGGACGGGGGAGCTGTTTTTT
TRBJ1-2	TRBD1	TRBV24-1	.	CATSRTGSGYTF	TGTGCCACCAGCCGGACAGGGAGTGGCTACACCTTC
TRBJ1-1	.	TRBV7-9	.	CASSPRQSNTEAFF	TGTGCCAGCAGCCCCCGACAGTCGAACACTGAAGCTTTCTTT
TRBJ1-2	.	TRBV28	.	CASSFGGANYGYTF	TGTGCCAGCAGTTTTGGGGGGGCCAACTATGGCTACACCTTC
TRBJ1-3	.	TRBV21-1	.	CASSKHSDRSGNTIYF	TGTGCCAGCAGCAAACACAGTGACCGGTCTGGAAACACCATATATTTT
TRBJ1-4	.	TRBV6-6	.	CASIRQDLATNEKLFF	TGTGCCAGCATCAGACAGGATCTCGCAACTAATGAAAAACTGTTTTTT
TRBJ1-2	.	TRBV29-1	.	CSVEDTRGGYTF	TGCAGCGTTGAGGACACCAGGGGAGGCTACACCTTC
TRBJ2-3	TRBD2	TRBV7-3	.	CASSPAGGAGDTQYF	TGTGCCAGCAGCCCAGCGGGAGGGGCGGGAGATACGCAGTATTTT
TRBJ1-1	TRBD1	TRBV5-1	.	CASSSTGGGLGAFF	TGCGCCAGCAGCTCCACAGGGGGCGGCTTGGGAGCTTTCTTT
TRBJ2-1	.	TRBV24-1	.	CATSDYQGGNEQFF	TGTGCCACCAGTGATTATCAGGGCGGCAATGAGCAGTTCTTC
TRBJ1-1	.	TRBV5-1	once	CASRISRDTEAFF	TGCGCCAGCAGGATAAGCAGGGACACTGAAGCTTTCTTT
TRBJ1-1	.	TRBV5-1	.	CASTLKGREGEAFF	TGCGCCAGCACCCTAAAGGGCAGGGAGGGTGAAGCTTTCTTT
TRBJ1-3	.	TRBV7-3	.	CASSLQAGPGNTIYF	TGTGCCAGCAGCTTACAGGCAGGCCCCGGAAACACCATATATTTT
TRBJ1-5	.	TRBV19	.	CASSIGAQGRGNQPQHF	TGTGCCAGTAGTATAGGGGCACAGGGTAGGGGCAATCAGCCCCAGCATTTT
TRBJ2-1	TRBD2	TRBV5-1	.	CASSLLAGVNDEQFF	TGCGCCAGCAGCTTACTAGCGGGAGTCAACGATGAGCAGTTCTTC
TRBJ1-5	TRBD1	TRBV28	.	CASSSLHYRGNQPQHF	TGTGCCAGCAGTTCCTTACACTACAGGGGGAATCAGCCCCAGCATTTT
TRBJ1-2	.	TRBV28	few	CASNSETVFGGYTF	TGTGCCAGCAACTCGGAGACAGTTTTCGGTGGCTACACCTTC
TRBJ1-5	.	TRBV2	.	CASSGGQAQPQHF	TGTGCCAGCAGTGGTGGACAAGCCCAGCCCCAGCATTTT
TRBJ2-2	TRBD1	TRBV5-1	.	CASSVLGTANTGELFF	TGCGCCAGCAGCGTGTTAGGGACAGCGAACACCGGGGAGCTGTTTTTT
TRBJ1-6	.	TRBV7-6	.	CASSLSGGLNSPLHF	TGTGCCAGCAGCTTATCGGGAGGACTAAATTCACCCCTCCACTTT
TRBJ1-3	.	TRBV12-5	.	CASGWGGSGNTIYF	TGTGCTAGTGGTTGGGGGGGGTCTGGAAACACCATATATTTT
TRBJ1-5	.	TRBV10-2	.	CASSVMTTGNQPQHF	TGCGCCAGCAGTGTCATGACCACGGGGAATCAGCCCCAGCATTTT
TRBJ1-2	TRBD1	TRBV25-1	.	CASSPLSDRRAFHGGYTF	TGTGCCAGCAGCCCTCTTTCGGACAGGAGGGCTTTTCACGGTGGCTACACCTTC
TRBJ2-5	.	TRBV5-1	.	CASSLGGPDRETQYF	TGCGCCAGCAGCTTGGGGGGGCCCGATCGGGAGACCCAGTACTTC